This T cell receptor (beta chain) was recorded in a study of neoadjuvant anti-PD-1 for oral cavity cancer. Regarding this clone: Its target is unknown.

Produced via immunoSEQ multiplex PCR; TCRdb's table is partial and in-frame only. The sample consists of 24,000 or so clones, 27% of them appearing once. The CDR3 runs to 15 residues. Per the germline V gene, CDR1 is LGHNA and CDR2 is YNFKEQ. V lost 4 bases and J lost 6; bases outside the gene matches: 6. Time point indicated: after neoadjuvant nivolumab, at surgical resection. Study observations and caveats: With a few patients per group, TCR findings need larger cohorts. Larger post-treatment preexisting tumor clones tracked with greater tumor shrinkage.

The receptor was isolated from a person aged 35-79 years with oral cavity squamous cell carcinoma. The sequencing here drew on tumor tissue, taken after nivolumab (anti-PD-1) treatment. The chain is built from TRBV4-2 and TRBJ1-6, with 7 bases fitting TRBD1. The CDR3 loop is CASSRRDSLNSPLHF. For the CDR3, the DNA is TGTGCCAGCAGCCGCCGGGACAGCCTTAATTCACCCCTCCACTTT.